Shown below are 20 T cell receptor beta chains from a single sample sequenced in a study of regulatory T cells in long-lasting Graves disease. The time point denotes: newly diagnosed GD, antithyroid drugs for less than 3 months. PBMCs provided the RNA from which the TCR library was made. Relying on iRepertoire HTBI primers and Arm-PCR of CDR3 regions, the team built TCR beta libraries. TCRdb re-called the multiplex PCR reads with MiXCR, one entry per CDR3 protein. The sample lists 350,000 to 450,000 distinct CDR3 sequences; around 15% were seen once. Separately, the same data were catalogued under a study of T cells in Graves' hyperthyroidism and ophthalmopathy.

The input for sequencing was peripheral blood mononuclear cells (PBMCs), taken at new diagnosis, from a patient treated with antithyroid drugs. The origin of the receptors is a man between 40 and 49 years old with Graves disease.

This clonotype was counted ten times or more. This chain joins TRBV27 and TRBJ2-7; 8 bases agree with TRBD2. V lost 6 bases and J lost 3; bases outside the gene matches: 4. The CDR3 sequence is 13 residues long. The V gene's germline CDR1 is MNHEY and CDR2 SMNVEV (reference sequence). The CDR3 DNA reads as TGTGCCAGCAGCGGACTAGCAAACTACGAGCAGTACTTC. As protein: CASSGLANYEQYF.

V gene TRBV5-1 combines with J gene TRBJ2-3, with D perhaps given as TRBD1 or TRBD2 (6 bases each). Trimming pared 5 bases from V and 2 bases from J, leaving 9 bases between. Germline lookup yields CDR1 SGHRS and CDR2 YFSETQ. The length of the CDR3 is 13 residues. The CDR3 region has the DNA TGCGCCAGCAGTCGGGGGCTCACAGATACGCAGTATTTT. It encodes CASSRGLTDTQYF.

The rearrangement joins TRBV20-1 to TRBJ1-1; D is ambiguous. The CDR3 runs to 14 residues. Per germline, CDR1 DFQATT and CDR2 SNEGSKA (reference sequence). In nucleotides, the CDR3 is TGCAACATCAAGACGTCCGGGAGGGACACTGAAGCTTTCTTT. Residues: CNIKTSGRDTEAFF.

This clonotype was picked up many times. CDR3 in amino acids: CASSQDTGVETQYF. The CDR3 coding sequence is TGCGCCAGCAGCCAAGATACGGGGGTGGAGACCCAGTACTTC. This chain links TRBV4-1 with TRBJ2-5, with D possibly matching TRBD2 (6 bases). V was shortened by 0 bases and J by 5 bases, with 10 bases between the two germline ends. The CDR3 is made up of 14 amino acids. The germline V gene encodes CDR1 MGHRA and CDR2 YSYEKL.

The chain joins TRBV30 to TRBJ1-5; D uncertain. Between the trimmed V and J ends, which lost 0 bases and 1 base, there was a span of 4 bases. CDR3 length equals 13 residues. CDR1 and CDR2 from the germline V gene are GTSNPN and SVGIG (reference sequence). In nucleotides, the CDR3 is TGTGCCTGGAGTGTACAAAGCAATCAGCCCCAGCATTTT. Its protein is CAWSVQSNQPQHF.

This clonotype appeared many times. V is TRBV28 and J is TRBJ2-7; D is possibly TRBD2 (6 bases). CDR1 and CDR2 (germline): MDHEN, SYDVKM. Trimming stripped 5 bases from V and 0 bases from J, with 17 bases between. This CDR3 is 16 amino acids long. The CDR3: CASSPPGGGASYEQYF. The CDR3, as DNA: TGTGCCAGCAGTCCACCCGGGGGAGGTGCCTCCTACGAGCAGTACTTC.

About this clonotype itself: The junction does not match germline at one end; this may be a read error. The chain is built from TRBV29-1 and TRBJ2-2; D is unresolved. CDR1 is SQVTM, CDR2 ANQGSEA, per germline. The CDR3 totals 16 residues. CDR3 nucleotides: TGCAGCGTTGTCGTACCAGGAAAAGCGAACACCAGGGAGCTGTTTTTT. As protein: CSVVVPGKANTRELFF.

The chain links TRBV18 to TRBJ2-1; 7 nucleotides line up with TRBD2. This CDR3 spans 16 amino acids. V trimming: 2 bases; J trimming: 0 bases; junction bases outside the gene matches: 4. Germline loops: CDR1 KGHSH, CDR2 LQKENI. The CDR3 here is CASSPTLAASYNEQFF. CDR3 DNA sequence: TGTGCCAGCTCACCAACTCTAGCGGCCTCCTACAATGAGCAGTTCTTC.

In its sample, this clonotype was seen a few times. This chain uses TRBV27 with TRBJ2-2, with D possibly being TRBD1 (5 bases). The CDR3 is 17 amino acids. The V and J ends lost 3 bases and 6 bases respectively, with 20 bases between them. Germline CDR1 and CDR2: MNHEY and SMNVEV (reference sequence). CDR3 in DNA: TGTGCCAGCAGTTTTTATCGGGCAGGGCGAATTTCCGGGGAGCTGTTTTTT. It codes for CASSFYRAGRISGELFF.

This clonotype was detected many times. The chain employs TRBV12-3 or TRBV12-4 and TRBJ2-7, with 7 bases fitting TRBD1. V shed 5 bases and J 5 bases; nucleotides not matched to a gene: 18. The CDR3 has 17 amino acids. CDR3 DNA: TGTGCCAGCAGTCCCCGAGCAGCGACAGGGCTTTATGACGAGCAGTACTTC. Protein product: CASSPRAATGLYDEQYF.

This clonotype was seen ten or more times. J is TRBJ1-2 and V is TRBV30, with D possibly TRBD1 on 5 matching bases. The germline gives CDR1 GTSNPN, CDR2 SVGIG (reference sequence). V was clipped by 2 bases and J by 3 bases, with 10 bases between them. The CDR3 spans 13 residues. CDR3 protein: CAWSRGNYYGYTF. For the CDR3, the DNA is TGTGCCTGGAGTCGGGGGAACTACTATGGCTACACCTTC. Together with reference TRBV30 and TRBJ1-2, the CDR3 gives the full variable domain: SQTIHQWPATLVQPVGSPLSLECTVEGTSNPNLYWYRQAAGRGLQLLFYSVGIGQISSEVPQNLSASRPQDRQFILSSKKLLLSDSGFYLCAWSRGNYYGYTFGSGTRLTVV.

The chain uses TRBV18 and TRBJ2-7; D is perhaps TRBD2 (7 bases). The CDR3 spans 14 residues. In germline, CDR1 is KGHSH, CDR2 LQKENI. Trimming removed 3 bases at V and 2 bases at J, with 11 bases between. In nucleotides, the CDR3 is TGTGCCAGCTCACCTCTGGGGGGGCCCTACGAGCAGTACTTC. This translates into CASSPLGGPYEQYF. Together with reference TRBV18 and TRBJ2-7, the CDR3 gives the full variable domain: NAGVMQNPRHLVRRRGQEARLRCSPMKGHSHVYWYRQLPEEGLKFMVYLQKENIIDESGMPKERFSAEFPKEGPSILRIQQVVRGDSAAYFCASSPLGGPYEQYFGPGTRLTVT.

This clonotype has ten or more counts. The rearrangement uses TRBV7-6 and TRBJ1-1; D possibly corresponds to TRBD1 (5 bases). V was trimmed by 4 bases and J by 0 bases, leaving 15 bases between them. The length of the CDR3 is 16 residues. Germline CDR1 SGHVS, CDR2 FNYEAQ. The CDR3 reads CASSSRGDPMNTEAFF. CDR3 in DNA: TGTGCCAGCAGCTCCCGAGGGGACCCCATGAACACTGAAGCTTTCTTT.

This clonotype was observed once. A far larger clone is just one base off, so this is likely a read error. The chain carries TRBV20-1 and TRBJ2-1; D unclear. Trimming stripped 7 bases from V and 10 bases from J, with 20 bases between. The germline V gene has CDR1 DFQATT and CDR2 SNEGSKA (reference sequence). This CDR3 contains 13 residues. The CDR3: CSVKGPAAYEQFF. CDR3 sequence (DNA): TGCAGTGTGAAGGGCCCCGCCGCCTACGAGCAGTTCTTC.

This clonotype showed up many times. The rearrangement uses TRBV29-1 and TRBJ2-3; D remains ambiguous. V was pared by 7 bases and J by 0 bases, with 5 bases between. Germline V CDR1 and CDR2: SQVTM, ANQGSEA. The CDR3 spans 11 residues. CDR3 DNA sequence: TGCAGCGGAACCAGCACAGATACGCAGTATTTT. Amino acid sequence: CSGTSTDTQYF.

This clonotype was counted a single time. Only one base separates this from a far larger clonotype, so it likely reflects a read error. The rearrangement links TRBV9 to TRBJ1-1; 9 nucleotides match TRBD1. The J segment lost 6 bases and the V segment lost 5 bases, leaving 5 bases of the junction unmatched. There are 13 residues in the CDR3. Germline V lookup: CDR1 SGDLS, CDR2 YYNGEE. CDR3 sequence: CASRQGALAEAFF. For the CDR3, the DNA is TGTGCCAGCAGACAGGGGGCTTTAGCTGAAGCTTTCTTT.

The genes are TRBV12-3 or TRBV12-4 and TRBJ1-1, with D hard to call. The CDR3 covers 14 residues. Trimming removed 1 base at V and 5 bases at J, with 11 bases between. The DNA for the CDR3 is TGTGCCAGCAGTTTAGTGAGGAGGGCGACTGAAGCTTTCTTT. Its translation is CASSLVRRATEAFF.

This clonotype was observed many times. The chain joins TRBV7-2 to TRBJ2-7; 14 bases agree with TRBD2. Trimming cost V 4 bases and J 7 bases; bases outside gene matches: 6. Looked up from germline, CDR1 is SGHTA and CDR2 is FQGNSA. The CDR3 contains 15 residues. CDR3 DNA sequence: TGTGCCAGCAGCTCAAGGACTAGCGGGGGGCGGGAGCAGTACTTC. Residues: CASSSRTSGGREQYF.

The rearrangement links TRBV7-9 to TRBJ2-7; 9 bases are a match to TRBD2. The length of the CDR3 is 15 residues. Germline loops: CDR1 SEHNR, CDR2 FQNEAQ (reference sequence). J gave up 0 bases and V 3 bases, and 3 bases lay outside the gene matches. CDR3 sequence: CASSLRLAVSYEQYF. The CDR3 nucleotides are TGTGCCAGCAGCTTGAGACTAGCGGTCTCCTACGAGCAGTACTTC.

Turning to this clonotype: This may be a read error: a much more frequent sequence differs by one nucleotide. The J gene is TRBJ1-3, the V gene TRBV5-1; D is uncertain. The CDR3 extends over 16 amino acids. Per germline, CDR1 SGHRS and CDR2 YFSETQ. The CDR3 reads CACSLAPTTTGNTIYF. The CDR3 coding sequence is TGCGCCTGCAGCTTGGCCCCGACAACTACTGGAAACACCATATATTTT.